These 25 T cell receptor beta chains share one sample of origin, sequenced in a study. Treg sorting used a CD4+CD25+CD127-/low gate. TCRdb re-analysed the 5' RACE reads in MiXCR, keeping a single row per CDR3 protein. The table lists about 40,000 distinct CDR3 sequences, about 20% of them singletons. Sequenced: Tregs sorted from blood. The source of these receptors is a female donor with breast cancer.

This clonotype appeared many times. The chain couples TRBV4-3 to TRBJ2-2; TRBD2 agrees at 10 bases. The CDR3 extends over 15 amino acids. Germline trimming cut 5 bases from V and 4 bases from J; bases unmatched to any gene: 4. Per germline, CDR1 LGHNA and CDR2 YSLEER. CDR3 sequence: CASSAGLATTGELFF. The CDR3 nucleotides are TGCGCCAGCAGCGCGGGACTAGCGACCACCGGGGAGCTGTTTTTT.

This clonotype was counted a few times. The genes are TRBV6-6 and TRBJ2-1; 10 positions agree with TRBD2. Trimming took 6 bases from V and 2 from J; bases not matched to a gene: 4. The germline gives CDR1 MNHNY, CDR2 SVGAGI (reference sequence). CDR3 size: 15 residues. CDR3 bases: TGTGCCAGCAGACCAGGACTAGCGGCCTACAATGAGCAGTTCTTC. Amino acids: CASRPGLAAYNEQFF.

Comments on this clonotype: This may be a read error: a much more frequent sequence differs by one nucleotide. J is TRBJ2-3 and V is TRBV9; TRBD2 matches at 7 bases. CDR3 length: 17 residues. The germline gives CDR1 SGDLS, CDR2 YYNGEE. Written as DNA, the CDR3 is TGTGCCTGCAGCGGATACCCCCGGGCGGGAGGCACAGATACGCAGTATTTT. Protein: CACSGYPRAGGTDTQYF.

This clonotype was counted between two and nine times. The rearrangement joins TRBV20-1 to TRBJ1-5; 9 bases fit TRBD1. V dropped 3 bases and J dropped 9; count of bases not matched to a gene: 3. The CDR3 sequence is 12 residues long. Germline loops: CDR1 DFQATT, CDR2 SNEGSKA (reference sequence). CDR3 in amino acids: CSARDRGWPQHF. CDR3 coding DNA: TGCAGTGCTAGGGACAGGGGCTGGCCCCAGCATTTT.

This clonotype has a handful of counts. The genes are TRBV6-6 and TRBJ2-3; 7 nucleotides line up with TRBD2. The CDR3 has 16 amino acids. After removal of 0 bases from V and 6 bases from J, the junction contained 9 bases not matched to a gene. Germline values: CDR1 MNHNY, CDR2 SVGAGI (reference sequence). CDR3 DNA: TGTGCCAGCAGTTACTCGATTACGGGGGGTGAGGATACGCAGTATTTT. This sequence encodes CASSYSITGGEDTQYF.

A remark on this clonotype: Being one base from a much bigger clone, this may be a read error. J is TRBJ2-1 and V is TRBV3-1, with TRBD2 matching over 8 bases. CDR3 size: 15 residues. Germline values: CDR1 LGHDT, CDR2 YNNKEL (reference sequence). The DNA of the CDR3 is TGTGCCGGCAGCCAACGACGGGGGGGCAGGTATGAGCAGTTCTTC. This translates into CAGSQRRGGRYEQFF.

The genes are TRBV11-2 and TRBJ2-7, with TRBD2 matching 14 bases. Germline V CDR1 and CDR2: SGHAT, FQNNGV. Losses at the gene ends were 5 bases for V and 2 bases for J; bases not matched to a gene: 5. The CDR3 length is 16 residues. CDR3 bases: TGTGCCAGCAGCCCAGGACTAGCGGGAGGTACCTACGAGCAGTACTTC. Its translation is CASSPGLAGGTYEQYF. Based on the CDR3 plus reference TRBV11-2 and TRBJ2-7, the full variable domain is EAGVAQSPRYKIIEKRQSVAFWCNPISGHATLYWYQQILGQGPKLLIQFQNNGVVDDSQLPKDRFSAERLKGVDSTLKIQPAKLEDSAVYLCASSPGLAGGTYEQYFGPGTRLTVT.

This clonotype was counted only a few times. The J gene is TRBJ1-1, the V gene TRBV2, with TRBD1 matching over 7 bases. The germline CDR1 and CDR2 sequences are SNHLY and FYNNEI. Trimming cost V 3 bases and J 4 bases; bases outside gene matches: 8. This CDR3 is 15 amino acids long. The CDR3 reads CASSEPGGFTTEAFF. As DNA, the CDR3 is TGTGCCAGCAGTGAGCCAGGGGGTTTTACCACTGAAGCTTTCTTT.

This chain joins TRBV6-2 or TRBV6-3 and TRBJ2-7; no reliable D call. This CDR3 is 15 amino acids long. CDR1 is MNHEY and CDR2 is SVGEGT in the germline V gene. Trimming took 2 bases from V and 0 from J, leaving 11 bases between them. The DNA for the CDR3 is TGTGCCAGCAGTTACGGACCGGCACGCTCCTACGAGCAGTACTTC. This encodes CASSYGPARSYEQYF.

This clonotype showed up many times. The V gene is TRBV20-1, the J gene TRBJ2-3; D gene uncertain. In germline, CDR1 is DFQATT, CDR2 SNEGSKA (reference sequence). Trimming took 2 bases from V and 4 from J, leaving 7 bases between them. The CDR3 length is 12 residues. The CDR3 region is CSARQNSDTQYF. In nucleotides, the CDR3 is TGCAGTGCTAGACAAAATTCAGATACGCAGTATTTT.

At least ten counts were recorded for this clonotype. The V and J genes are TRBV27 and TRBJ2-5; weak D call: TRBD2 (6 bases). V lost 3 bases and J lost 3, with 14 bases in between. This CDR3 has 15 residues. In germline, CDR1 is MNHEY, CDR2 SMNVEV (reference sequence). The CDR3 coding sequence is TGTGCCAGCAGTTTGTCGGGACTTGCCGAAGAGACCCAGTACTTC. This gives the protein CASSLSGLAEETQYF.

In this sample, this clonotype turned up many times. The genes are TRBV20-1 and TRBJ2-7; TRBD2 agrees at 7 bases. V gave up 5 bases and J gave up 2 bases; unmatched junction bases: 12. The length of the CDR3 is 15 residues. Germline V gives CDR1 DFQATT, CDR2 SNEGSKA (reference sequence). CDR3 protein: CSASVGGSRAYEQYF. Here the CDR3 DNA reads TGCAGTGCTTCAGTGGGAGGGAGTAGAGCCTACGAGCAGTACTTC.

On this clonotype: At one boundary the junction diverges from the germline segment, which might be a read error. The chain employs TRBV20-1 and TRBJ2-7, with TRBD2 matching over 7 bases. The CDR3 sequence is 11 residues long. Germline assignment: CDR1 DFQATT and CDR2 SNEGSKA (reference sequence). The CDR3 loop is CSARKLGTIGF. CDR3 DNA: TGCAGTGCTAGAAAACTCGGGACTATCGGCTTC.

This clonotype was counted many times. The rearrangement uses TRBV12-3 or TRBV12-4 and TRBJ1-2, with 9 bases matching TRBD1. The CDR3 is made up of 12 amino acids. The V gene end was trimmed by 7 bases and the J gene end by 12 bases; junction bases not matched to a gene: 9. The CDR3 protein is CASNLGTGIHTF. As DNA, the CDR3 is TGTGCCAGCAACCTGGGGACAGGGATCCACACCTTC.

There are many counts of this clonotype. The chain combines TRBV12-3 or TRBV12-4 with TRBJ1-1; no clear D. CDR3 length equals 11 residues. Deletions cut 3 bases from V and 6 bases from J, with 5 bases between. In DNA form, the CDR3 reads TGTGCCAGCAGTTTTACCCCTGAAGCTTTCTTT. The encoded protein is CASSFTPEAFF.

This clonotype was counted a few times. This chain uses TRBV7-2 with TRBJ1-6; D ambiguous. Trimming shortened V by 5 bases and J by 7 bases, and 12 bases separated the two germline ends. The CDR3 is made up of 14 amino acids. Looked up from germline, CDR1 is SGHTA and CDR2 is FQGNSA. The CDR3 DNA reads TGTGCCAGCAGCCCACAGCTCGCGAATTCACCCCTCCACTTT. Translation gives CASSPQLANSPLHF.

The chain links TRBV24-1 to TRBJ2-6; 8 bases are shared with TRBD1. Germline assignment: CDR1 KGHDR and CDR2 SFDVKD. The CDR3 covers 16 residues. The trim removed 4 bases at V and 2 bases at J, leaving 3 bases unmatched. CDR3 DNA: TGTGCCACCAGTGACCCGACAGGGGCTGGGGCCAACGTCCTGACTTTC. It codes for CATSDPTGAGANVLTF.

This clonotype was detected many times. This chain connects TRBV7-9 to TRBJ2-2; 8 bases match TRBD2. The CDR3 runs to 16 residues. J was trimmed by 6 bases and V by 0 bases; bases with no gene match: 6. CDR1 is SEHNR, CDR2 FQNEAQ, per germline (reference sequence). CDR3 residues: CASSLAGAGVPGELFF. The DNA of the CDR3 is TGTGCCAGCAGCTTAGCGGGAGCGGGAGTTCCCGGGGAGCTGTTTTTT.

Comment on this clonotype: This may come from a read error, since a much larger clone is one base off. The rearrangement links TRBV9 to TRBJ2-7, with 9 bases that match TRBD1. V was pared by 0 bases and J by 5 bases, with 15 bases of the junction left unmatched. This CDR3 is built from 18 residues. Per germline, CDR1 SGDLS and CDR2 YYNGEE. The CDR3 DNA reads as TGTGCCAGCAGCGTAGGGAGCTCCCTAGACCGGACAGGGGACGAGCAGTACTTC. It translates to CASSVGSSLDRTGDEQYF.

This clonotype was detected a few times. This CDR3 is CASSLVGRAGTEAFF. The DNA of the CDR3 is TGTGCCAGCAGCTTAGTGGGAAGGGCCGGCACTGAAGCTTTCTTT. The rearrangement uses TRBV7-9 and TRBJ1-1; D gene ambiguous. CDR3 length: 15 residues. The germline V and J ends were trimmed by 1 base and 4 bases, with 13 bases remaining between them. CDR1 and CDR2 (germline): SEHNR, FQNEAQ (reference sequence).

This clonotype was observed a single time. The chain links TRBV19 to TRBJ1-5; D gene uncertain. V lost 2 bases to trimming and J lost 3 bases, with 14 bases between them. Germline V CDR1 and CDR2: LNHDA, SQIVND (reference sequence). This CDR3 spans 16 amino acids. This CDR3 reads CASSIFGPGDNQPQHF. The DNA for the CDR3 is TGTGCCAGTAGTATATTCGGGCCAGGAGACAATCAGCCCCAGCATTTT.

This clonotype is categorized as medium-sized. V is TRBV29-1 and J is TRBJ2-1, with TRBD1 matching over 9 bases. The V segment lost 7 bases and the J segment 15 bases; nucleotides outside the gene matches: 16. The CDR3 has 13 amino acids. Germline loops: CDR1 SQVTM, CDR2 ANQGSEA. CDR3 residues: CSARTGTGSGAFF. In DNA form, the CDR3 reads TGCAGCGCCAGGACCGGGACAGGGAGTGGTGCGTTCTTC.

This clonotype appeared a few times. Compared with germline, one end of the junction differs, possibly owing to a read error. The chain uses TRBV7-6 and TRBJ1-1, with D perhaps TRBD1 (5 bases). The CDR3 runs 14 residues. Germline assignment: CDR1 SGHVS and CDR2 FNYEAQ. The DNA for the CDR3 is TGTGCCAGCAGCCCCCGCCAAGAGGGGCCTCATAAGCTCTTT. Its translation is CASSPRQEGPHKLF.

This clonotype was recorded at least ten times. The chain links TRBV25-1 to TRBJ2-7; D is unclear. The V end was cut by 4 bases, the J end by 1 base, with 2 bases between. From germline, CDR1 is MGHDK and CDR2 SYGVNS. The CDR3 is 11 residues long. The DNA of the CDR3 is TGTGCCAGCAGTGTTTCCTACGAGCAGTACTTC. Translating gives CASSVSYEQYF.

This clonotype was seen at least ten times. V usage is TRBV4-1 and J usage is TRBJ1-4; TRBD1 agrees at 9 bases. The CDR3 covers 15 residues. The V and J ends lost 4 bases and 4 bases, in that order; junction bases with no gene match: 4. Per germline, CDR1 MGHRA and CDR2 YSYEKL. CDR3 bases: TGCGCCAGCAGCCCGGGGACAGGGTATAATGAAAAACTGTTTTTT. It encodes CASSPGTGYNEKLFF.